These 28 T cell receptor beta chains originate from one sample sequenced in a study of T cell repertoires in cytomegalovirus infection. These receptors' targets are unknown. One entry per CDR3 protein, called by TCRdb with MiXCR from the reads. Of around 800,000 distinct CDR3 sequences in the sample, 30% to 35% were seen once. The sequencing here drew on cultured CD8+ T cells from PBMCs, taken from culture after CMV antigen stimulation. These receptors all come from a human donor in good health (CMV status not recorded). Some clones in this sample may be carry-over from other donors' samples.

This clonotype was picked up a small number of times. This chain connects TRBV11-2 to TRBJ2-1, with D perhaps TRBD1 or TRBD2 (5 bases each). The germline V and J ends were trimmed by 6 bases and 4 bases, with 16 bases remaining between them. Germline loops: CDR1 SGHAT, CDR2 FQNNGV. The CDR3 length is 15 residues. CDR3 residues: CASRGVGIFYNEQFF. CDR3 DNA sequence: TGTGCCAGCAGGGGGGTGGGGATCTTTTACAATGAGCAGTTCTTC.

This chain links TRBV7-6 with TRBJ2-1; D may correspond to TRBD1 or TRBD2 (5 bases each). Germline V gene lookup returns CDR1 SGHVS and CDR2 FNYEAQ. V shed 2 bases and J shed 0 bases, with 11 bases lying between them. This CDR3 contains 16 residues. The CDR3 region is CASSLWGPSSYNEQFF. Written as DNA, the CDR3 is TGTGCCAGCAGCTTATGGGGACCAAGCTCCTACAATGAGCAGTTCTTC.

This clonotype has only a few counts. The chain uses TRBV11-3 and TRBJ2-2; perhaps TRBD1 as D (6 bases). With 5 bases removed from V and 7 bases from J, the gap between germline ends came to 11 bases. The germline CDR1 and CDR2 sequences are SGHNT and YENEEA. CDR3 size: 13 residues. This CDR3 is CASSPRGNGELFF. The CDR3 DNA is TGTGCCAGCAGCCCCAGGGGTAACGGGGAGCTGTTTTTT.

This clonotype came up many times. The chain combines TRBV12-3 or TRBV12-4 with TRBJ1-5; possibly TRBD1 for D (6 bases). Trimming shortened V by 7 bases and J by 4 bases, and 11 bases separated the two germline ends. The CDR3 extends over 13 amino acids. The CDR3 bases are TGTGCCAGCACCCGAGGGGGAAATCAGCCCCAGCATTTT. This translates into CASTRGGNQPQHF.

The chain has TRBV7-6 and TRBJ2-7; D is unclear. The CDR3 has 14 amino acids. Germline V lookup: CDR1 SGHVS, CDR2 FNYEAQ. V was cut by 5 bases and J by 0 bases, with 11 bases left in between. CDR3 residues: CASSLDPDSYEQYV. The CDR3 DNA reads TGTGCCAGCAGCCTAGACCCGGACTCCTACGAGCAGTACGTC.

This clonotype was observed a few times. V is TRBV25-1 and J is TRBJ2-1; 8 nucleotides align to TRBD1. CDR3 length equals 13 residues. Germline CDR1 is MGHDK and CDR2 is SYGVNS. With V trimmed by 5 bases and J by 7 bases, 4 bases remained unmatched. DNA of the CDR3: TGTGCCAGCAGTAGGGACAGGTGGAATGAGCAGTTCTTC. Translating gives CASSRDRWNEQFF.

On this clonotype itself: A clone one base away is much larger, so this may be a read error. The chain joins TRBV12-3 or TRBV12-4 to TRBJ1-5; TRBD1 might be the D (5 bases). CDR3 length: 15 amino acids. The V and J ends lost 4 bases and 2 bases respectively, with 12 bases between them. Here the CDR3 reads CASSSLIGGNQPQHF. The CDR3 DNA reads as TGTGCCAGCAGTTCCTTGATAGGGGGCAATCAGCCCCAGCATTTT.

The chain couples TRBV13 to TRBJ1-1, with D tentatively TRBD1 (6 bases). Germline V gives CDR1 PRHDT, CDR2 FYEKMQ (reference sequence). The V gene lost 5 bases and the J gene lost 3 bases, with 13 bases spanning the gap. This CDR3 has 14 amino acids. CDR3 residues: CASSPGGLDTEAFF. The DNA for the CDR3 is TGTGCCAGCAGCCCGGGGGGGCTAGACACTGAAGCTTTCTTT.

The rearrangement links TRBV5-1 to TRBJ2-1, with 9 nucleotides matching TRBD1. After removal of 4 bases from V and 5 bases from J, the junction contained 7 bases not matched to a gene. Germline V gene data show CDR1 as SGHRS and CDR2 as YFSETQ. The CDR3 is 15 amino acids. The CDR3 loop reads CASSLGTGMDNEQFF. The CDR3 DNA is TGCGCCAGCAGCCTAGGGACAGGGATGGACAATGAGCAGTTCTTC. Based on the CDR3 plus reference TRBV5-1 and TRBJ2-1, the full variable domain is KAGVTQTPRYLIKTRGQQVTLSCSPISGHRSVSWYQQTPGQGLQFLFEYFSETQRNKGNFPGRFSGRQFSNSRSEMNVSTLELGDSALYLCASSLGTGMDNEQFFGPGTRLTVL.

The chain uses TRBV7-6 and TRBJ1-6; 7 bases are shared with TRBD1. Germline V gives CDR1 SGHVS, CDR2 FNYEAQ. There are 16 residues in the CDR3. Germline trimming cut 4 bases from V and 10 bases from J; bases unmatched to any gene: 13. The CDR3 DNA sequence: TGTGCCAGCAGCTCGGGGGACAGCGCCGTAGGGTCACCCCTCCACTTT. Translation gives CASSSGDSAVGSPLHF.

The chain is built from TRBV6-5 and TRBJ2-4, with no clear D. This CDR3 comprises 17 residues. Germline V gives CDR1 MNHEY, CDR2 SVGAGI. V lost 5 bases, J lost 0 bases, and 17 bases lay in between. CDR3 coding DNA: TGTGCCAGCAGTCCGGTCTGGCTACCCCTAGCCAAAAACATTCAGTACTTC. Encoded protein: CASSPVWLPLAKNIQYF.

Concerning this clonotype: This may be a read error: a much more frequent sequence differs by one nucleotide. The chain joins TRBV6-6 to TRBJ1-2, with a possible D match to TRBD1 (5 bases). This CDR3 region has 13 residues. Germline V lookup: CDR1 MNHNY, CDR2 SVGAGI (reference sequence). The DNA for the CDR3 is TGTGCCAGCAGGCCCCGGGGGGTGGTTGGCTACAGCTTC. It encodes CASRPRGVVGYSF.

This chain uses TRBV19 with TRBJ1-5; the D is unclear. This CDR3 comprises 15 residues. Trimming shortened V by 5 bases and J by 6 bases, and 17 bases separated the two germline ends. Germline values: CDR1 LNHDA, CDR2 SQIVND (reference sequence). For the CDR3, the DNA is TGTGCCAGTAGTCCAAAAGGGCCGATTATTCAGCCCCAGCATTTT. Translation gives CASSPKGPIIQPQHF. The full variable domain, rest sourced from reference TRBV19 and TRBJ1-5, is DGGITQSPKYLFRKEGQNVTLSCEQNLNHDAMYWYRQDPGQGLRLIYYSQIVNDFQKGDIAEGYSVSREKKESFPLTVTSAQKNPTAFYLCASSPKGPIIQPQHFGDGTRLSIL.

The rearrangement links TRBV15 to TRBJ2-1, with 8 bases that match TRBD1. The V segment lost 6 bases and the J segment 6 bases; nucleotides outside the gene matches: 7. The CDR3 totals 14 residues. Germline CDR1 and CDR2: LNHNV and YYDKDF (reference sequence). CDR3 loop: CATRPGQAFNEQFF. As DNA, the CDR3 is TGTGCCACCAGGCCGGGACAGGCGTTCAATGAGCAGTTCTTC.

This clonotype has only a few counts. The chain has TRBV7-9 and TRBJ1-1; D not certain. Germline V CDR1 and CDR2: SEHNR, FQNEAQ (reference sequence). This CDR3 is 12 amino acids long. Trimming stripped 5 bases from V and 4 bases from J, with 8 bases between. The CDR3 nucleotides read TGTGCCAGCAGCACCGGGCCCACTGAAGCTTTCTTT. Translated, it gives CASSTGPTEAFF.

This clonotype was counted between two and nine times. The gene calls are TRBV2 and TRBJ1-2; a weak D match, TRBD1 (6 bases). The V end lost 10 bases, the J end lost 8 bases, and 17 bases lay between the germline ends. Looked up from germline, CDR1 is SNHLY and CDR2 is FYNNEI. CDR3 length: 12 residues. DNA for the CDR3: TGTGCCACCTACCGGACAGCCGACGGCTACACCTTC. This encodes CATYRTADGYTF.

V is TRBV11-2 and J is TRBJ2-3; no clear D gene. There are 14 residues in the CDR3. Germline V gene lookup returns CDR1 SGHAT and CDR2 FQNNGV. V was clipped by 3 bases and J by 2 bases, with 9 bases between them. The DNA for the CDR3 is TGTGCCAGCAGCTTGACTCGCTTCACAGATACGCAGTATTTT. Translated, it gives CASSLTRFTDTQYF.

The table lists this clonotype with many counts. The CDR3 sequence is CASSLTGTEAFF. For the CDR3, the DNA is TGTGCCAGCAGCTTAACGGGGACTGAAGCTTTCTTT. V and J are TRBV7-2 and TRBJ1-1; no definite D call. The CDR3 loop spans 12 amino acids. Trimming took off 2 bases at V and 5 bases at J, with 6 bases between the two ends. Germline values: CDR1 SGHTA, CDR2 FQGNSA.

The sample holds many counts of this clonotype. The chain is built from TRBV5-1 and TRBJ2-3; D is tentatively TRBD1 or TRBD2 (5 bases each). The V end was cut by 6 bases, the J end by 4 bases, with 15 bases between. Looked up from germline, CDR1 is SGHRS and CDR2 is YFSETQ. This CDR3 is built from 14 residues. The CDR3 sequence: CASTGPALPDTQYF. CDR3 DNA sequence: TGCGCCAGCACGGGGCCGGCGCTCCCAGATACGCAGTATTTT.

The J gene is TRBJ2-7, the V gene TRBV6-2 or TRBV6-3, with TRBD1 matching 8 bases. Germline CDR1 and CDR2: MNHEY and SVGEGT. The ends lost 6 bases at V and 4 bases at J; junction bases unmatched: 11. This CDR3 contains 15 residues. The chain's CDR3 is CASSAGGTGRYEQYV. As DNA, the CDR3 is TGTGCCAGCAGCGCAGGGGGGACAGGTCGATACGAGCAGTACGTC.

In DNA form, the CDR3 reads TGTGCCAGCAGCTTAGCAGGGGGCGACGCTCGGTCCTATGGCTACACCTTC. Encoded protein: CASSLAGGDARSYGYTF. The chain has TRBV7-9 and TRBJ1-2, with 7 bases lining up with TRBD1. J was trimmed by 4 bases and V by 0 bases; bases with no gene match: 11. The CDR3 sequence is 17 residues long. From germline, CDR1 is SEHNR and CDR2 FQNEAQ (reference sequence).

The CDR3 bases are TGTGCCAGCAGCTTATTTCGGGGGGTTGGGAACACTGAAGCTTTCTTT. This translates into CASSLFRGVGNTEAFF. The rearrangement links TRBV7-4 to TRBJ1-1; a weak D match, TRBD1 (5 bases). V dropped 2 bases and J dropped 1 base, with 14 bases sitting between them. CDR3 length equals 16 residues. Germline V CDR1 and CDR2: SGHVT, SQSDAQ.

The rearrangement uses TRBV12-3 or TRBV12-4 and TRBJ1-1; D unresolved. The ends were cut back, 6 bases at V and 4 bases at J, with 21 bases in the middle. This CDR3 has 16 residues. The CDR3 DNA reads TGTGCCAGCAGCCCCATAGAGGGTGCAGCGGGCACTGAAGCTTTCTTT. Protein product: CASSPIEGAAGTEAFF.

This clonotype was seen a handful of times. The CDR3 nucleotides are TGTGCCAGCAGCTCAGGCCTCGGATTGAATTCACCCCTCCACTTT. This encodes CASSSGLGLNSPLHF. The chain employs TRBV7-9 and TRBJ1-6; D not resolved. The CDR3 runs 15 residues. Germline lookup yields CDR1 SEHNR and CDR2 FQNEAQ (reference sequence). V lost 4 bases and J lost 7, with 14 bases in between.

This clonotype was counted only a few times. The genes are TRBV7-6 and TRBJ2-1; D gene unclear. The CDR3 has 15 amino acids. The germline CDR1 and CDR2 sequences are SGHVS and FNYEAQ. Trimming shortened V by 0 bases and J by 9 bases, and 15 bases separated the two germline ends. The CDR3 DNA sequence: TGTGCCAGCAGCTTAGCGTTAGTGAGTTACGCTGAGCAGTTCTTC. This gives the protein CASSLALVSYAEQFF. Supplemented by reference TRBV7-6 and TRBJ2-1, the full variable domain reads GAGVSQSPRYKVTKRGQDVALRCDPISGHVSLYWYRQALGQGPEFLTYFNYEAQQDKSGLPNDRFSAERPEGSISTLTIQRTEQRDSAMYRCASSLALVSYAEQFFGPGTRLTVL.

Remarks on this clonotype: It may be a read error: a sequence one base away is much more abundant. V usage is TRBV7-2 and J usage is TRBJ2-2; 8 nucleotides line up with TRBD2. Per germline, CDR1 SGHTA and CDR2 FQGNSA. This CDR3 region has 16 residues. V was pared by 5 bases and J by 4 bases, with 9 bases of the junction left unmatched. DNA for the CDR3: TGTGCCAGCAGCGAGGGACTAGTGGGGACCACCGGGGAGCTGTTTTTT. This encodes CASSEGLVGTTGELFF.

V is TRBV7-8 and J is TRBJ2-7; D perhaps matches TRBD1 (6 bases). Trimming removed 5 bases from V and 4 bases from J, with 15 bases in between. CDR1 SGHVS and CDR2 FQNEAQ come from the germline V gene. This CDR3 is built from 14 residues. CDR3 bases: TGTGCCAGCAGCCCCCGGCAGGGGAGATACGAGCAGTACTTC. This sequence encodes CASSPRQGRYEQYF.

The chain links TRBV12-3 or TRBV12-4 to TRBJ1-2; 7 bases match TRBD1. The CDR3 covers 14 residues. Trimming took 2 bases from V and 9 from J; bases not matched to a gene: 9. The CDR3 here is CASSLMVTGRSYTF. CDR3 in DNA: TGTGCCAGCAGTTTAATGGTGACAGGGCGTAGCTACACCTTC.